The T cell receptor beta chain under discussion was sequenced for a study of shared clonotypes between healthy human individuals. Study processing details: ImmunoSEQ junction-only sequences lacked quality scores, so their filtering differed. Measured with immunoSEQ multiplex PCR; TCRdb has only the in-frame clones, and not every one. V, J and clone size reflect that table, while D and trimming were determined from the DNA. This sample carries around 2.5 million clones, 80% to 95% of them seen once, and the ten largest clones take approximately 0.36%. The CDR3 totals 14 residues. Deletions cut 1 base from V and 6 bases from J, with 10 bases between. Germline CDR1 reads SGHRS; CDR2 reads YFSETQ. The donor population consisted of healthy HIV-negative adults with no recent acute infections or vaccinations.

The rearrangement joins TRBV5-1 to TRBJ2-2; no clear D gene. Sequencing used naive CD4+ T cells from PBMCs. Subset in this sample: CD45RA+ positively selected. The source is a man aged 18-30 years in good health. Some clones in this sample may be carry-over from other donors' samples. The CDR3 spells CASSLHSLAGELFF. CDR3 bases: TGCGCCAGCAGCTTGCATAGTCTGGCCGGGGAGCTGTTTTTT.